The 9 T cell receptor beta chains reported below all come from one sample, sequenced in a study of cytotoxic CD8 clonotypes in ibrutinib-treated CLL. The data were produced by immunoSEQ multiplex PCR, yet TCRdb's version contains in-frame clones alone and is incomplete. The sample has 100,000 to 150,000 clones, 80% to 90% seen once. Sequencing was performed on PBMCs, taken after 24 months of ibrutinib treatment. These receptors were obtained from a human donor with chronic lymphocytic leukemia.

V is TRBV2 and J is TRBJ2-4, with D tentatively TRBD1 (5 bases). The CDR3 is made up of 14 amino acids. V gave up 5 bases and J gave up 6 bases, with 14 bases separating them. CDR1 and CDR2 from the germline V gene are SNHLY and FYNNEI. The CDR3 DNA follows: TGTGCCAGCAGTTCACGACAGACCCGAAACATTCAGTACTTC. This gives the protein CASSSRQTRNIQYF.

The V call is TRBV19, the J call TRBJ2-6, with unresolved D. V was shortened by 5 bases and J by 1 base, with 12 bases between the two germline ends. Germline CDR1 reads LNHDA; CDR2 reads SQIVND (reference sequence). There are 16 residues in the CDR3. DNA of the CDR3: TGTGCCAGTAGTTCGAACCTAGGATCTGGGGCCAACGTCCTGACTTTC. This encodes CASSSNLGSGANVLTF.

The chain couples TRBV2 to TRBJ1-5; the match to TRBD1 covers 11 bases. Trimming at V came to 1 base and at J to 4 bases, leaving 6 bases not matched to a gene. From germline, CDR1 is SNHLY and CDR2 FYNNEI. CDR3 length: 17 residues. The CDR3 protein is CASSEGTGGAWNQPQHF. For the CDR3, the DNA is TGTGCCAGCAGTGAAGGGACAGGGGGCGCCTGGAATCAGCCCCAGCATTTT.

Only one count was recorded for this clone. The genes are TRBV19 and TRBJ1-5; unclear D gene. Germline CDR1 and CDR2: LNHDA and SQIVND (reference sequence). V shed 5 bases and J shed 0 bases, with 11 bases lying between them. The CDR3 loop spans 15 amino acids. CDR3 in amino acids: CASSPPIYSNQPQHF. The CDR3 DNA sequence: TGTGCCAGTAGTCCGCCCATCTATAGCAATCAGCCCCAGCATTTT.

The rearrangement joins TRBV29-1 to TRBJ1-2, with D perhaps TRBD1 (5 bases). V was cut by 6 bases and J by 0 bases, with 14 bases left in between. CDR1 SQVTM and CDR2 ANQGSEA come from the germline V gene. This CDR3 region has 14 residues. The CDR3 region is CSVAAGATNYGYTF. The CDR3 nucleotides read TGCAGCGTCGCGGCCGGGGCAACTAACTATGGCTACACCTTC.

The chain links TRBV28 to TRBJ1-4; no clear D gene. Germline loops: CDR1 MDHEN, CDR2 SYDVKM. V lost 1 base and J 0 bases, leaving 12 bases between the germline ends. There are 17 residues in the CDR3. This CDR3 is CASSLYGRSTTNEKLFF. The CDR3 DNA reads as TGTGCCAGCAGTTTATACGGCAGGAGTACAACTAATGAAAAACTGTTTTTT.

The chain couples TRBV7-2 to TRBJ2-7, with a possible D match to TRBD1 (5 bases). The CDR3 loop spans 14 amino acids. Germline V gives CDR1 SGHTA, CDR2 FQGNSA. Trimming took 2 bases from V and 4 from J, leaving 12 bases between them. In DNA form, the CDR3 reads TGTGCCAGCAGCTTAATGCAGGGTCCTTACGAGCAGTACTTC. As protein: CASSLMQGPYEQYF.

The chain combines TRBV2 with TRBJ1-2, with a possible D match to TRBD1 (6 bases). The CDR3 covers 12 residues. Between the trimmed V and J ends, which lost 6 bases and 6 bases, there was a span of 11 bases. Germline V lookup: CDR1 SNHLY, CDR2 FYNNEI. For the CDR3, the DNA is TGTGCCAGCAGGAGGGGGAAGAATGGCTACACCTTC. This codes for CASRRGKNGYTF. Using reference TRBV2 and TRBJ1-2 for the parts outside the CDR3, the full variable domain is EPEVTQTPSHQVTQMGQEVILRCVPISNHLYFYWYRQILGQKVEFLVSFYNNEISEKSEIFDDQFSVERPDGSNFTLKIRSTKLEDSAMYFCASRRGKNGYTFGSGTRLTVV.

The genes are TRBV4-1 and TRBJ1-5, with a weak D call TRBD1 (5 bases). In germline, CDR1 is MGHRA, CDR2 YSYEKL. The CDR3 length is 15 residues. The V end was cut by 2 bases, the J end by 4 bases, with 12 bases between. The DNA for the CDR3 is TGCGCCAGCAGCCAAACGGGACCGAGAAATCAGCCCCAGCATTTT. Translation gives CASSQTGPRNQPQHF.